This TCR beta chain was identified in a study of response to subunit inactivated influenza vaccine. V was shortened by 5 bases and J by 5 bases, with 13 bases between the two germline ends. The CDR3 runs to 14 residues. This clonotype was counted a few times. TCRdb fed the RT-PCR reads into MiXCR, producing one record per CDR3 protein. This table holds more than 500,000 distinct CDR3 sequences, 11% found once. These data also formed part of another study, on T cells expressing NK-cell markers. Per that study: For TCR beta, cDNA was produced by 5'RACE template switching with UMIs. It was sorted CD3+CD56+NKG2C+, CD3+CD56+NKG2C- and CD3+CD56-NKG2C+ T cells that supplied the TCR beta repertoires. Anti-gamma-delta TCR antibody use in several experiments restricted sorting to alpha-beta TCR T cells. A few of the donors also had these clonotypes leading their CD3+CD56-NKG2C+ fraction. HCMV specificity of the expanded NKG2C+ T cell clones stayed unclear.

Sequencing used PBMCs from blood, obtained on the day of vaccination. The chain links TRBV12-3 or TRBV12-4 to TRBJ1-5; unclear D gene. The TCR originated in a man in his fifties who received an inactivated influenza vaccine. For the CDR3, the DNA is TGTGCCAGCAGTATAACCTCGTCCGATCAGCCCCAGCATTTT. Translation gives CASSITSSDQPQHF.